This T cell receptor (beta chain) was profiled in a study of CD8+ T cells in alopecia areata. Study details: Donor skin was harvested from roughly 6-12-month-old C3H/HeJ mice with spontaneous alopecia and grafted onto roughly 7-10-week-old female C3H/HeJ recipients.

TCR sequencing used cDNA made by reverse transcription of extracted RNA. Produced via immunoSEQ multiplex PCR; TCRdb's table is partial and in-frame only. Observed in the sample are roughly 260,000 clones, none of them singletons. The CDR3 sequence is 13 residues long. Germline CDR1 and CDR2: FNHDT and SITEND (reference sequence). V gave up 2 bases and J gave up 1 base, with 5 bases separating them. Study-level findings and limits: Mice showed clearer TCR sharing than patients did, a gap that was possibly HLA-related.

Researchers sorted pooled cutaneous lymph node cells on the basis of CD4, CD8alpha, NKG2D, NKG2ACE and other markers. This clone was found a few times. Its specificity is not known. All gene names here are mouse names. The DNA ends 4 residues before the CDR3 does, and the rest of the CDR3 is filled in from the germline J gene. The sample holds other DNA sequences that translate to the same CDR3. This sequence joins TRBV19 and TRBJ2-4; a possible D gene is TRBD1 (5 bases). The sequenced sample consisted of CD4+ T cells sorted from a lymph node. This receptor was identified in a C3H/HeJ mouse with alopecia areata. MHC haplotype of the mouse line: H2-k. The DNA read from the CDR3 is TGTGCCAGCAGTATCAGGGGTCAAAAC. Amino acids: CASSIRGQN. The entire CDR3 reads CASSIRGQNTLYF.